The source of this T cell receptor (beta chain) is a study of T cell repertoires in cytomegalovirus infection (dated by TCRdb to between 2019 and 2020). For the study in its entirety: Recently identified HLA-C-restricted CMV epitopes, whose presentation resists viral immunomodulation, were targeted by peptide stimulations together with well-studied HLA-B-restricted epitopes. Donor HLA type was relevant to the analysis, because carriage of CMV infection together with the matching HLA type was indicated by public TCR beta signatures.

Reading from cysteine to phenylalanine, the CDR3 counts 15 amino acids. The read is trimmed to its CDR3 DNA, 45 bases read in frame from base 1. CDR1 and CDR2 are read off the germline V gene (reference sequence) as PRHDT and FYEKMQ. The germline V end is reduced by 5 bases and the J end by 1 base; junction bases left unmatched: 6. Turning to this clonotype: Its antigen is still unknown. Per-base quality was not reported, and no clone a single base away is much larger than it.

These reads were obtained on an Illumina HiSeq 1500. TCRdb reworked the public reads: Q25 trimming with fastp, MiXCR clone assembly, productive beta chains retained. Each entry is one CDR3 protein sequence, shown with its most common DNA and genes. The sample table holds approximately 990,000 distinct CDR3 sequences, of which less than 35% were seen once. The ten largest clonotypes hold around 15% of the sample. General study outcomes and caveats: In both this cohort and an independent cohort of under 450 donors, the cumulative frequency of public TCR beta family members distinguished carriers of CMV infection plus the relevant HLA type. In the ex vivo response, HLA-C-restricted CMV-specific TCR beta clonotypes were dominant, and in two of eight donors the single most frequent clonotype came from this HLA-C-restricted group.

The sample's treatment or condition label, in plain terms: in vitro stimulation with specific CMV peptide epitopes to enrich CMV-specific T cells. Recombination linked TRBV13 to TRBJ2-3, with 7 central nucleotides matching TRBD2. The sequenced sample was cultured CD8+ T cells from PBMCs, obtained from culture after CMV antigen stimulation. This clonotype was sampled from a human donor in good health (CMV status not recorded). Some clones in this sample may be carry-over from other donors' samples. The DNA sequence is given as TGTGCCAGCAGCCACTGGGGGGGGGGCACAGATACGCAGTATTTT. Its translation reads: CASSHWGGGTDTQYF. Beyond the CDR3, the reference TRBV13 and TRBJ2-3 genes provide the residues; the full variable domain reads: AAGVIQSPRHLIKEKRETATLKCYPIPRHDTVYWYQQGPGQDPQFLISFYEKMQSDKGSIPDRFSAQQFSDYHSELNMSSLELGDSALYFCASSHWGGGTDTQYFGPGTRLTVL.